Listed here is a single T cell receptor (beta chain). Its cognate antigen is unknown. 5'RACE primed at constant segments yielded TCR alpha and TCR beta cDNA libraries bearing sample barcodes and UMIs. Each CDR3 protein gets one entry after TCRdb re-called the 5' RACE reads with MiXCR. This repertoire shows 250,000 to 300,000 distinct CDR3 sequences, around 15% found once; its top ten account for 22%. The data were taken from a study of T-cell memory formation after mild COVID-19. Overall study results and limits: Those CD4+ clones that contracted were mainly in CM and EM (CD8+ ones in EMRA).

The CDR3 covers 14 residues. Trimming left V 1 base short and J 3 bases short, with 10 bases between. The chain combines TRBV12-3 or TRBV12-4 with TRBJ2-7, with unresolved D. This clonotype originated in a man aged 18-30 years who had mild COVID-19 (a few samples of this study predate the infection). Cell type and time point are not known. Sequenced sample: PBMCs or a T cell subset sorted from them (not recorded which). CDR3 coding DNA: TGTGCCAGCAGTTTAGAGGCTAGTGTCTACGAGCAGTACTTC. Residues: CASSLEASVYEQYF.